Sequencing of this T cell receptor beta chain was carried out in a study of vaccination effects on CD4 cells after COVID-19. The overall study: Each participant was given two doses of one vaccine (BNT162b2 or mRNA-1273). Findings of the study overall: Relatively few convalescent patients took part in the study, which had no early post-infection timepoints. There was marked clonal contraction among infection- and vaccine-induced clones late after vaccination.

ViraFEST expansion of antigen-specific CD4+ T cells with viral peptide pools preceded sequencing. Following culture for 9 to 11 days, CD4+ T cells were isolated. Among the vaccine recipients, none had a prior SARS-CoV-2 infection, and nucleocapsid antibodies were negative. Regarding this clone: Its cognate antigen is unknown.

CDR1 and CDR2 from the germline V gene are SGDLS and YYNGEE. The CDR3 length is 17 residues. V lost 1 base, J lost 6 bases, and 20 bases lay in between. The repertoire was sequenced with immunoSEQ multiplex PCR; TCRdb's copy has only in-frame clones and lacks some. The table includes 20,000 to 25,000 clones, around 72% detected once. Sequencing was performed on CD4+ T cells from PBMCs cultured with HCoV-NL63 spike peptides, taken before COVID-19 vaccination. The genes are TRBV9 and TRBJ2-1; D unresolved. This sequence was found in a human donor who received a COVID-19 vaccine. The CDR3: CASSVLDARAKRNEQFF. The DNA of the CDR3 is TGTGCCAGCAGCGTACTCGATGCCCGGGCGAAGCGCAATGAGCAGTTCTTC. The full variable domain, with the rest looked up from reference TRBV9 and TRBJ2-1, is DSGVTQTPKHLITATGQRVTLRCSPRSGDLSVYWYQQSLDQGLQFLIQYYNGEERAKGNILERFSAQQFPDLHSELNLSSLELGDSALYFCASSVLDARAKRNEQFFGPGTRLTVL.